These 21 T cell receptor beta chains originate from one sample sequenced in a study of T-cell reconstitution after alpha-beta-depleted transplantation in children. It was with unique molecular identifiers that the TCRbeta library was prepared. TCRdb reanalysed the PCR reads using MiXCR and keeps one entry per CDR3 protein. The table lists a few hundred thousand distinct CDR3 sequences, over 10% of them singletons. This specimen consisted of PBMCs, mostly from graft donor cells, obtained 360 days after TCRalphabeta/CD19-depleted stem cell transplant. The receptors stem from a male patient younger than 18 who had a stem cell transplant for acute myeloid leukemia, so the T cells may come from the graft donor.

Many counts were recorded for this clonotype. The chain recombines TRBV29-1 with TRBJ2-1; 8 bases align to TRBD1. The CDR3 is made up of 15 amino acids. Germline loops: CDR1 SQVTM, CDR2 ANQGSEA. V shed 5 bases, J shed 0 bases, and the junction held 6 bases outside the gene matches. The CDR3 loop is CSVWDRFISYNEQFF. The CDR3, as DNA: TGCAGCGTTTGGGACAGGTTCATCTCCTACAATGAGCAGTTCTTC.

The CDR3 loop reads CASSEMGGAFF. Written as DNA, the CDR3 is TGTGCCAGCAGTGAAATGGGTGGAGCTTTCTTT. The rearrangement links TRBV25-1 to TRBJ1-1; D uncertain. CDR3 length equals 11 residues. From germline, CDR1 is MGHDK and CDR2 SYGVNS. V was pared by 2 bases and J by 10 bases, with 8 bases between.

The chain joins TRBV12-3 or TRBV12-4 to TRBJ1-4, with unresolved D. V lost 2 bases, J lost 8 bases, and 6 bases lay in between. The CDR3 runs 12 residues. CDR3 amino acids: CASSLMAEKLFF. The CDR3 DNA reads as TGTGCCAGCAGTTTAATGGCGGAAAAACTGTTTTTT.

This rearrangement joins TRBV12-3 or TRBV12-4 to TRBJ1-2; D is uncertain. The CDR3 is made up of 13 amino acids. Trimming cost V 2 bases and J 6 bases, with 10 bases left between them. The CDR3 DNA reads as TGTGCCAGCAGTTTACTAGGGTCGGATGGCTACACCTTC. Its translation: CASSLLGSDGYTF.

This clonotype occurred a few times. V and J are TRBV28 and TRBJ2-7; TRBD2 agrees at 8 bases. From germline, CDR1 is MDHEN and CDR2 SYDVKM. V was pared by 7 bases and J by 4 bases, with 6 bases of the junction left unmatched. CDR3 length: 13 amino acids. The CDR3 DNA sequence: TGTGCCAGCAATAGCGGGAACGGGTACGAGCAGTACTTC. Translating gives CASNSGNGYEQYF.

V gene TRBV29-1 combines with J gene TRBJ2-6, with TRBD2 matching over 9 bases. The ends lost 5 bases at V and 0 bases at J; junction bases unmatched: 5. CDR1 is SQVTM and CDR2 is ANQGSEA in the germline V gene. The CDR3 length is 16 residues. The CDR3: CSVRRREGSGANVLTF. The CDR3 nucleotides are TGCAGCGTTAGGCGGCGGGAGGGCTCTGGGGCCAACGTCCTGACTTTC.

This clonotype was seen a few times. V and J are TRBV28 and TRBJ2-7; a possible D gene is TRBD2 (6 bases). Germline V gives CDR1 MDHEN, CDR2 SYDVKM. Between the trimmed V and J ends, which lost 6 bases and 6 bases, there was a span of 18 bases. The CDR3 consists of 14 residues. CDR3 bases: TGTGCCAGCAGCTTCCCCCGGGAGTTTCCCGAGCAGTACTTC. It specifies CASSFPREFPEQYF.

V is TRBV5-4 and J is TRBJ2-1; 8 nucleotides align to TRBD1. CDR3 size: 14 residues. CDR1 is SGHNT and CDR2 is YYREEE in the germline V gene (reference sequence). The V segment lost 8 bases and the J segment 3 bases; nucleotides outside the gene matches: 7. CDR3 residues: CASGPGTGYNEQFF. The CDR3 DNA is TGTGCCAGTGGCCCCGGGACAGGCTACAATGAGCAGTTCTTC.

This clonotype came up many times. V usage is TRBV29-1 and J usage is TRBJ2-6, with D unclear. The CDR3 loop spans 13 amino acids. V was pared by 5 bases and J by 0 bases, with 5 bases between. Germline assignment: CDR1 SQVTM and CDR2 ANQGSEA. The CDR3 loop reads CSVRYSGANVLTF. The CDR3 region has the DNA TGCAGCGTTAGGTACTCTGGGGCCAACGTCCTGACTTTC.

This chain joins TRBV20-1 and TRBJ1-2; D call uncertain. Between the trimmed V and J ends, which lost 4 bases and 5 bases, there was a span of 5 bases. From germline, CDR1 is DFQATT and CDR2 SNEGSKA (reference sequence). CDR3 length: 10 amino acids. In nucleotides, the CDR3 is TGCAGTGCTACCTTTTATGGCTACACCTTC. It codes for CSATFYGYTF.

J is TRBJ2-5 and V is TRBV10-3; D might be TRBD1 (5 bases). Trimming took off 8 bases at V and 4 bases at J, with 11 bases between the two ends. CDR1 is ENHRY and CDR2 is SYGVKD in the germline V gene. This CDR3 has 12 residues. The CDR3 protein is CAIAAGRETQYF. The CDR3 coding sequence is TGTGCCATCGCGGCAGGGCGAGAGACCCAGTACTTC.

This clonotype was detected only a few times. V gene TRBV27 combines with J gene TRBJ2-3, with a tentative D call TRBD2 (6 bases). The CDR3 runs 13 residues. CDR1 and CDR2 from the germline V gene are MNHEY and SMNVEV (reference sequence). Trimming cost V 7 bases and J 2 bases, with 10 bases left between them. CDR3 DNA sequence: TGTGCCAGCAACCGGGAGCCCACAGATACGCAGTATTTT. This encodes CASNREPTDTQYF.

The CDR3 here is CSVEKWTGGASYGYTF. The CDR3 DNA is TGCAGCGTTGAAAAGTGGACAGGGGGCGCAAGCTATGGCTACACCTTC. J is TRBJ1-2 and V is TRBV29-1; 11 bases map to TRBD1. From germline, CDR1 is SQVTM and CDR2 ANQGSEA. The CDR3 totals 16 residues. With V trimmed by 2 bases and J by 4 bases, 9 bases remained unmatched.

This clonotype has ten or more counts. The CDR3 coding sequence is TGTGCCAGCAGCTTTAAAAGACTAGCGGGAGGTAATGAGCAGTTCTTC. It specifies CASSFKRLAGGNEQFF. This chain connects TRBV7-2 to TRBJ2-1; TRBD2 matches at 13 bases. J lost 7 bases, V lost 3 bases, and 6 bases had no gene match. The CDR3 runs 16 residues. Looked up from germline, CDR1 is SGHTA and CDR2 is FQGNSA.

This chain links TRBV11-1 with TRBJ2-5; tentative D call: TRBD2 (5 bases). Per the germline V gene, CDR1 is SGHAT and CDR2 is FQDESV (reference sequence). The CDR3 covers 15 residues. V lost 4 bases and J lost 3, with 15 bases in between. CDR3 sequence reads: CASSYRTLPKETQYF. The DNA of the CDR3 is TGTGCCAGCAGCTACCGGACTCTACCTAAAGAGACCCAGTACTTC.

The chain is built from TRBV7-3 and TRBJ2-3; either TRBD1 or TRBD2 may supply D (5 bases each). Germline lookup yields CDR1 SGHTA and CDR2 FQGTGA. The CDR3 length is 15 residues. V dropped 4 bases and J dropped 5 bases, with 16 bases sitting between them. The DNA for the CDR3 is TGTGCCAGCAGCTCCCAATACGCAGGGAGAGATACGCAGTATTTT. Translation: CASSSQYAGRDTQYF.

The chain links TRBV29-1 to TRBJ1-4, with 8 bases lining up with TRBD1. Germline-derived CDR1 and CDR2 are SQVTM and ANQGSEA. J gave up 5 bases and V 5 bases, and 4 bases lay outside the gene matches. The CDR3 loop spans 13 amino acids. CDR3 loop: CSVQSGGNEKLFF. CDR3 DNA sequence: TGCAGCGTTCAGTCAGGGGGCAATGAAAAACTGTTTTTT.

The chain has TRBV27 and TRBJ1-1, with 10 positions matching TRBD1. Per the germline V gene, CDR1 is MNHEY and CDR2 is SMNVEV (reference sequence). Germline trimming cut 3 bases from V and 4 bases from J; bases unmatched to any gene: 5. The CDR3 sequence is 15 residues long. The CDR3 reads CASSLYRDRGTEAFF. Here the CDR3 DNA reads TGTGCCAGCAGTTTGTACCGGGACAGGGGCACTGAAGCTTTCTTT.

V and J are TRBV4-2 and TRBJ2-7; D is unclear. In germline, CDR1 is LGHNA, CDR2 YNFKEQ. The CDR3 has 13 amino acids. V was pared by 3 bases and J by 4 bases, with 10 bases between. CDR3 in amino acids: CASSHIAGYEQYF. CDR3 in DNA: TGTGCCAGCAGCCACATAGCCGGATACGAGCAGTACTTC.

This clonotype was counted a few times. The V call is TRBV9, the J call TRBJ2-6, with D possibly being TRBD1 (6 bases). Germline V gene data show CDR1 as SGDLS and CDR2 as YYNGEE. V gave up 4 bases and J gave up 0 bases, with 8 bases separating them. The CDR3 has 15 residues. CDR3: CASSMDSSGANVLTF. CDR3 bases: TGTGCCAGCAGCATGGACAGCTCTGGGGCCAACGTCCTGACTTTC.

This clonotype was picked up a small number of times. The V call is TRBV10-3, the J call TRBJ2-3, with 14 positions matching TRBD2. This CDR3 spans 18 amino acids. V gave up 5 bases and J gave up 1 base; unmatched junction bases: 8. Germline values: CDR1 ENHRY, CDR2 SYGVKD. In DNA form, the CDR3 reads TGTGCCATCAGTTTCTTAGGGACTAGCGGGAGCGGCACAGATACGCAGTATTTT. Translation gives CAISFLGTSGSGTDTQYF.